This TCR beta chain emerged from a study of shared clonotypes between healthy human individuals. Study-level results: Incompleteness in sorted-subset sequencing, despite large depth, was shown by rarefaction.

Details on this clone: The antigen is undetermined.

Once extracted for a subset, genomic DNA was divided evenly among several immunoSEQ plates. Clones were sequenced by immunoSEQ multiplex PCR, and TCRdb holds only the in-frame ones, with some missing. Altogether a few million clones are present, 90% to 95% being singletons, with the ten largest covering 0.3% to 0.4%. V lost 2 bases to trimming and J lost 10 bases, with 12 bases between them. CDR3 size: 11 residues. Per germline, CDR1 GTSNPN and CDR2 SVGIG (reference sequence). The source of this sequence is a man in his late teens or twenties in good health. Some clones in this sample may be carry-over from other donors' samples. The sample consisted of naive CD4+ T cells from PBMCs. The sample's subset: CD45RA+ positively selected. The V and J genes are TRBV30 and TRBJ2-7; D perhaps matches TRBD1 (6 bases). The CDR3 region is CAWSQDSQQYF. Here the CDR3 DNA reads TGTGCCTGGAGTCAGGACAGCCAACAGTACTTC.